These 7 T cell receptor beta chains were sequenced from one sample in a study of Graves' ophthalmopathy and Graves' hyperthyroidism. The TCR beta CDR3 regions underwent amplification from RNA transcripts. An opening RT-PCR round employed HTBI primers and preceded a second-round multiplex PCR. Via MiXCR, TCRdb re-called the multiplex PCR reads, giving one row per CDR3 protein. This sample yields about half a million distinct CDR3 sequences, of which around an eighth are seen a single time; 9.8% belongs to the top ten. Specimen: blood. The source is a woman aged 25 to 39 with Graves' ophthalmopathy.

This clonotype was observed many times. The rearrangement joins TRBV7-3 to TRBJ2-2; D is possibly TRBD2 (6 bases). V was trimmed by 4 bases and J by 6 bases, leaving 12 bases between them. Germline lookup yields CDR1 SGHTA and CDR2 FQGTGA. CDR3 length: 14 residues. CDR3 residues: CASSSGLTSGELFF. Written as DNA, the CDR3 is TGTGCCAGCAGCTCAGGACTAACGTCCGGGGAGCTGTTTTTT.

There are many counts of this clonotype. The V gene is TRBV28, the J gene TRBJ1-5; D is possibly TRBD1 (5 bases). The CDR3 is 17 amino acids. The V end lost 5 bases, the J end lost 1 base, and 18 bases lay between the germline ends. CDR1 and CDR2 (germline): MDHEN, SYDVKM. The CDR3 DNA reads TGTGCCAGCAGTAGTCCTATCGGGGGACGGAGCAATCAGCCCCAGCATTTT. It codes for CASSSPIGGRSNQPQHF.

This chain joins TRBV4-1 and TRBJ1-1; D is possibly TRBD1 (5 bases). Looked up from germline, CDR1 is MGHRA and CDR2 is YSYEKL. V lost 4 bases, J lost 5 bases, and 14 bases lay in between. This CDR3 comprises 14 residues. This chain's CDR3 is CASSPVGGGTEAFF. In DNA form, the CDR3 reads TGCGCCAGCAGCCCAGTTGGGGGGGGTACTGAAGCTTTCTTT.

This clonotype was found many times. The gene calls are TRBV7-2 and TRBJ1-1; D perhaps matches TRBD1 (5 bases). From germline, CDR1 is SGHTA and CDR2 FQGNSA. V lost 2 bases and J 5 bases, leaving 12 bases between the germline ends. The CDR3 runs to 14 residues. CDR3 region: CASSLSQGLTEAFF. In DNA form, the CDR3 reads TGTGCCAGCAGCTTATCTCAGGGTTTGACTGAAGCTTTCTTT. The full variable domain, rest sourced from reference TRBV7-2 and TRBJ1-1, is GAGVSQSPSNKVTEKGKDVELRCDPISGHTALYWYRQSLGQGLEFLIYFQGNSAPDKSGLPSDRFSAERTGGSVSTLTIQRTQQEDSAVYLCASSLSQGLTEAFFGQGTRLTVV.

Ten or more counts support this clonotype. The V call is TRBV6-1, the J call TRBJ2-7; D is perhaps TRBD1 (6 bases). The CDR3 is made up of 16 amino acids. V lost 3 bases, J lost 0 bases, and 15 bases lay in between. CDR1 and CDR2 from the germline V gene are MNHNS and SASEGT. CDR3 loop: CASSDSPRTVSYEQYF. The DNA for the CDR3 is TGTGCCAGCAGTGATTCCCCCCGGACAGTCTCCTACGAGCAGTACTTC.

This clonotype was seen a single time. This sequence joins TRBV5-1 and TRBJ2-7, with D possibly matching TRBD2 (6 bases). V was clipped by 0 bases and J by 4 bases, with 14 bases between them. Germline V lookup: CDR1 SGHRS, CDR2 YFSETQ. The CDR3 runs 15 residues. The CDR3 coding sequence is TGCGCCAGCAGCTTGGCCTACGGGGGAAGGTACGAGCAGTACTTC. Its translation is CASSLAYGGRYEQYF. The full variable domain, with the rest looked up from reference TRBV5-1 and TRBJ2-7, is KAGVTQTPRYLIKTRGQQVTLSCSPISGHRSVSWYQQTPGQGLQFLFEYFSETQRNKGNFPGRFSGRQFSNSRSEMNVSTLELGDSALYLCASSLAYGGRYEQYFGPGTRLTVT.

This clonotype turned up a few times. The junction does not match germline at one end; this may be a read error. The chain couples TRBV29-1 to TRBJ1-2, with D unresolved. Germline V lookup: CDR1 SQVTM, CDR2 ANQGSEA. The CDR3 extends over 13 amino acids. This CDR3 is CSVEEPMTNGYTF. CDR3 nucleotides: TGCAGCGTGGAAGAACCCATGACCAATGGCTACACCTTC.